This passage covers 5 T cell receptor beta chains from one sample sequenced in a study of T cell responses to AZD1222 COVID-19 vaccine. The data were produced by immunoSEQ multiplex PCR, yet TCRdb's version contains in-frame clones alone and is incomplete. The data show 95,000 or so clones, 88% seen once. The specimen comprised peripheral blood, sampled on day 0 of AZD1222 vaccination. These receptors all stem from an adult in good health.

This sequence joins TRBV7-8 and TRBJ1-1, with TRBD1 identical over 9 bases. The CDR3 has 17 amino acids. Germline CDR1 reads SGHVS; CDR2 reads FQNEAQ. Trimming took 5 bases from V and 1 from J; bases not matched to a gene: 11. CDR3 in DNA: TGTGCCAGCAGCACTCGAGACAGGGGGAGCAGGAACACTGAAGCTTTCTTT. It encodes CASSTRDRGSRNTEAFF.

The chain employs TRBV12-3 or TRBV12-4 and TRBJ1-1; 8 bases line up with TRBD1. This CDR3 has 12 residues. V lost 6 bases and J lost 5; bases outside the gene matches: 2. CDR3 coding DNA: TGTGCCAGCAGAGACAGGGGAACTGAAGCTTTCTTT. It is translated as CASRDRGTEAFF.

The chain links TRBV3-1 (or the pseudogene TRBV3-2) to TRBJ1-4; D is uncertain. Per germline, CDR1 LGHDT and CDR2 YNNKEL (reference sequence). There are 13 residues in the CDR3. Between the trimmed V and J ends, which lost 1 base and 4 bases, there was a span of 4 bases. The CDR3 nucleotides read TGTGCCAGCAGCCAAGTAGTTAATGAAAAACTGTTTTTT. Its translation is CASSQVVNEKLFF.

The rearrangement links TRBV12-5 to TRBJ1-1; TRBD1 might be the D (5 bases). Germline V gene sequence: CDR1 LGHNT, CDR2 FRNRAP. This CDR3 is built from 13 residues. V shed 0 bases and J shed 5 bases, with 7 bases lying between them. This CDR3 is CASGLVQGTEAFF. Here the CDR3 DNA reads TGTGCTAGTGGTTTGGTGCAGGGAACTGAAGCTTTCTTT.

This clone was seen only once. V usage is TRBV18 and J usage is TRBJ1-1; 8 bases align to TRBD1. Trimming at V came to 4 bases and at J to 7 bases, leaving 11 bases not matched to a gene. The V gene's germline CDR1 is KGHSH and CDR2 LQKENI. The CDR3 contains 15 residues. CDR3 DNA sequence: TGTGCCAGCTCACTCTATGACAGGGGTGATGGTGAAGCTTTCTTT. Translation gives CASSLYDRGDGEAFF.